Listed here are 24 T cell receptor beta chains from one sample, sequenced in a study of cytomegalovirus exposure and HLA in healthy donors. Repertoires were generated with immunoSEQ multiplex PCR, while TCRdb's copy carries only in-frame clones and drops some. Among some 180,000 clones listed, around nine tenths were seen once. Sequences were obtained from PBMCs. These receptors were taken from a man aged 30-40 years in good health and CMV-seropositive.

This chain uses TRBV9 with TRBJ1-1; possible D gene TRBD1, 5 bases. The CDR3 has 15 amino acids. CDR1 is SGDLS, CDR2 YYNGEE, per germline. V dropped 0 bases and J dropped 7 bases, with 16 bases sitting between them. The CDR3 nucleotides are TGTGCCAGCAGCGTAGCATCAGGGATCGGGGATGAAGCTTTCTTT. It encodes CASSVASGIGDEAFF.

This clone was observed a single time. The genes are TRBV15 and TRBJ1-4; 9 positions agree with TRBD1. The CDR3 runs to 16 residues. The V segment lost 1 base and the J segment 6 bases; nucleotides outside the gene matches: 6. Germline V gives CDR1 LNHNV, CDR2 YYDKDF (reference sequence). CDR3 loop: CATSRVRGQGYEKLFF. The CDR3 DNA sequence: TGTGCCACCAGCAGAGTCCGGGGACAGGGTTATGAAAAACTGTTTTTT.

The chain uses TRBV6-5 and TRBJ1-5, with 9 bases that match TRBD1. Germline V lookup: CDR1 MNHEY, CDR2 SVGAGI. V gave up 6 bases and J gave up 5 bases; unmatched junction bases: 5. The CDR3 totals 14 residues. The CDR3 reads CASRETGGDQPQHF. CDR3 sequence (DNA): TGTGCCAGCAGGGAAACAGGGGGCGATCAGCCCCAGCATTTT.

This clone was picked up one time. This chain links TRBV6-5 with TRBJ2-7, with D possibly TRBD1 on 6 matching bases. This CDR3 comprises 14 residues. Trimming removed 0 bases at V and 2 bases at J, with 8 bases between. Germline CDR1 is MNHEY and CDR2 is SVGAGI. CDR3 in DNA: TGTGCCAGCAGTTACTCATACAGGGCCTACGAGCAGTACTTC. This codes for CASSYSYRAYEQYF.

This clone was seen once. Other DNA sequences in the same sample also yield this CDR3. The chain joins TRBV29-1 to TRBJ2-1; TRBD1 is a possible D gene (6 bases). V was pared by 3 bases and J by 3 bases, with 6 bases between. Germline V gives CDR1 SQVTM, CDR2 ANQGSEA. CDR3 length: 12 residues. The CDR3 DNA sequence: TGCAGCGTTGAGGACAGCTACAATGAGCAGTTCTTC. It encodes CSVEDSYNEQFF.

The rearrangement joins TRBV6-1 to TRBJ2-1; a weak D match, TRBD2 (5 bases). The CDR3 totals 13 residues. Per the germline V gene, CDR1 is MNHNS and CDR2 is SASEGT. The germline V and J ends were trimmed by 6 bases and 3 bases, with 9 bases remaining between them. In DNA form, the CDR3 reads TGTGCCAGCAGCCCCGGAGGCTACAATGAGCAGTTCTTC. This gives the protein CASSPGGYNEQFF.

This sequence joins TRBV7-2 and TRBJ2-3; 13 nucleotides line up with TRBD2. Germline loops: CDR1 SGHTA, CDR2 FQGNSA. The CDR3 has 18 amino acids. The V gene end was trimmed by 6 bases and the J gene end by 5 bases; junction bases not matched to a gene: 14. The CDR3 coding sequence is TGTGCCAGCAGGACCGGGACTAGCGGGAATGGGGGTCAAGATACGCAGTATTTT. Translating it yields CASRTGTSGNGGQDTQYF.

This rearrangement joins TRBV15 to TRBJ1-3; D remains unclear. The V gene lost 3 bases and the J gene lost 4 bases, with 7 bases spanning the gap. This CDR3 region has 13 residues. Germline V gene lookup returns CDR1 LNHNV and CDR2 YYDKDF (reference sequence). The CDR3 reads CATSRPWGNTIYF. In nucleotides, the CDR3 is TGTGCCACCAGCAGGCCCTGGGGAAACACCATATATTTT. The whole variable domain, remainder taken from reference TRBV15 and TRBJ1-3, is DAMVIQNPRYQVTQFGKPVTLSCSQTLNHNVMYWYQQKSSQAPKLLFHYYDKDFNNEADTPDNFQSRRPNTSFCFLDIRSPGLGDTAMYLCATSRPWGNTIYFGEGSWLTVV.

The chain uses TRBV4-1 and TRBJ2-5; 12 bases align to TRBD2. The trim removed 5 bases at V and 4 bases at J, leaving 5 bases unmatched. The CDR3 contains 15 residues. Germline V gives CDR1 MGHRA, CDR2 YSYEKL. CDR3 DNA sequence: TGCGCCAGCAGCTCCGGGACTAGCGGGCGAGAGACCCAGTACTTC. It codes for CASSSGTSGRETQYF.

The V and J genes are TRBV4-1 and TRBJ1-6; D call uncertain. Germline V CDR1 and CDR2: MGHRA, YSYEKL. This CDR3 is built from 18 residues. The germline V and J ends were trimmed by 0 bases and 3 bases, with 15 bases remaining between them. CDR3 in amino acids: CASSQDEEMKSYNSPLHF. The CDR3 nucleotides are TGCGCCAGCAGCCAAGATGAAGAGATGAAGAGCTATAATTCACCCCTCCACTTT.

This sequence joins TRBV7-8 and TRBJ1-5; no definite D call. The CDR3 covers 12 residues. V lost 3 bases, J lost 5 bases, and 5 bases lay in between. CDR1 and CDR2 from the germline V gene are SGHVS and FQNEAQ. The CDR3, as DNA: TGTGCCAGCAGCTTCCGGGATCAGCCCCAGCATTTT. As protein: CASSFRDQPQHF. The complete variable domain, with remaining parts taken from reference TRBV7-8 and TRBJ1-5, reads GAGVSQSPRYKVAKRGQDVALRCDPISGHVSLFWYQQALGQGPEFLTYFQNEAQLDKSGLPSDRFFAERPEGSVSTLKIQRTQQEDSAVYLCASSFRDQPQHFGDGTRLSIL.

Note on this clone: The same CDR3 also results from other DNA sequences found in this sample. This chain joins TRBV7-2 and TRBJ1-2; the D gene is possibly TRBD1 (5 bases). This CDR3 has 14 residues. The germline gives CDR1 SGHTA, CDR2 FQGNSA. Between the trimmed V and J ends, which lost 4 bases and 3 bases, there was a span of 12 bases. This chain's CDR3 is CASSSRTGYYGYTF. CDR3 bases: TGTGCCAGCAGCTCCCGAACAGGATACTATGGCTACACCTTC.

The table lists this clone with a count of one. The rearrangement links TRBV7-2 to TRBJ2-3; unclear D gene. The CDR3 loop spans 14 amino acids. V was pared by 4 bases and J by 4 bases, with 12 bases between. Germline V CDR1 and CDR2: SGHTA, FQGNSA. The CDR3 DNA sequence: TGTGCCAGCAGCTCGGAGAGGAGCGCAGATACGCAGTATTTT. Amino acids: CASSSERSADTQYF.

The chain recombines TRBV7-9 with TRBJ2-7; 8 nucleotides line up with TRBD1. This CDR3 spans 16 amino acids. The V and J ends lost 0 bases and 1 base, in that order; junction bases with no gene match: 5. The germline V gene has CDR1 SEHNR and CDR2 FQNEAQ (reference sequence). CDR3 DNA: TGTGCCAGCAGCTTAGCCCGGACAGGGAGGTCCTACGAGCAGTACTTC. Translation gives CASSLARTGRSYEQYF.

As for this clone: A read error may produce the germline difference seen at one junction end. This chain connects TRBV6-6 to TRBJ1-2; unclear D gene. The CDR3 sequence is 12 residues long. CDR1 and CDR2 (germline): MNHNY, SVGAGI (reference sequence). The CDR3 sequence is CASSYRSDHYAF. DNA of the CDR3: TGTGCCAGCAGTTACCGGTCGGATCACTACGCCTTC.

The chain has TRBV29-1 and TRBJ1-2; a weak D match, TRBD1 (5 bases). The CDR3 is 13 amino acids. With 3 bases removed from V and 6 bases from J, the gap between germline ends came to 14 bases. CDR1 and CDR2 from the germline V gene are SQVTM and ANQGSEA. This CDR3 reads CSVDVAGLNGYTF. DNA of the CDR3: TGCAGCGTTGACGTGGCAGGGTTGAATGGCTACACCTTC.

The V call is TRBV18, the J call TRBJ1-2; TRBD1 agrees at 9 bases. There are 16 residues in the CDR3. Germline loops: CDR1 KGHSH, CDR2 LQKENI. V was clipped by 4 bases and J by 6 bases; unmatched bases: 12. This CDR3 is CASSRTGGESRNGYTF. CDR3 DNA: TGTGCCAGCTCACGAACAGGGGGCGAATCCAGGAATGGCTACACCTTC.

The chain recombines TRBV6-5 with TRBJ2-1, with 14 bases that match TRBD2. V gave up 6 bases and J gave up 5 bases; unmatched junction bases: 3. Per germline, CDR1 MNHEY and CDR2 SVGAGI. CDR3 length equals 15 residues. This CDR3 reads CASRKGLAGDNEQFF. In DNA, the CDR3 is TGTGCCAGCAGAAAGGGACTAGCGGGAGACAATGAGCAGTTCTTC.

The chain has TRBV5-1 and TRBJ2-7; D gene unclear. Trimming cost V 5 bases and J 0 bases, with 12 bases left between them. CDR3 length: 14 amino acids. Germline V lookup: CDR1 SGHRS, CDR2 YFSETQ. The CDR3 DNA reads as TGCGCCAGCAGTTCGTCAGGCCGCTCCTACGAGCAGTACTTC. Encoded protein: CASSSSGRSYEQYF. The whole variable domain, remainder taken from reference TRBV5-1 and TRBJ2-7, is KAGVTQTPRYLIKTRGQQVTLSCSPISGHRSVSWYQQTPGQGLQFLFEYFSETQRNKGNFPGRFSGRQFSNSRSEMNVSTLELGDSALYLCASSSSGRSYEQYFGPGTRLTVT.

The rearrangement uses TRBV6-6 and TRBJ1-1, with D possibly matching TRBD1 (6 bases). The CDR3 contains 13 residues. Germline V gene lookup returns CDR1 MNHNY and CDR2 SVGAGI (reference sequence). V lost 6 bases, J lost 0 bases, and 8 bases lay in between. The CDR3 sequence: CASSRQVNTEAFF. The DNA for the CDR3 is TGTGCCAGCAGCCGACAGGTGAACACTGAAGCTTTCTTT.

The rearrangement joins TRBV11-2 to TRBJ2-5; 7 bases agree with TRBD1. J was trimmed by 1 base and V by 5 bases; bases with no gene match: 1. The CDR3 is 13 residues long. Germline V gene data show CDR1 as SGHAT and CDR2 as FQNNGV. CDR3 nucleotide sequence: TGTGCCAGCAGCGGGACAGTCCAAGAGACCCAGTACTTC. Its translation is CASSGTVQETQYF.

The chain is built from TRBV28 and TRBJ2-1; the D gene is possibly TRBD1 (5 bases). CDR1 is MDHEN, CDR2 SYDVKM, per germline. The V end lost 5 bases, the J end lost 8 bases, and 13 bases lay between the germline ends. This CDR3 region has 13 residues. CDR3 loop: CASSTSLGHEQFF. DNA of the CDR3: TGTGCCAGCAGTACCTCACTGGGGCATGAGCAGTTCTTC.

The chain joins TRBV18 to TRBJ1-5; the D is unclear. The CDR3 consists of 13 residues. Trimming pared 5 bases from V and 3 bases from J, leaving 8 bases between. In germline, CDR1 is KGHSH, CDR2 LQKENI. The DNA of the CDR3 is TGTGCCAGCTCAGGGGAGTACAATCAGCCCCAGCATTTT. This gives the protein CASSGEYNQPQHF.

The J gene is TRBJ2-3, the V gene TRBV2; TRBD1 aligns across 8 bases. J gave up 0 bases and V 8 bases, and 7 bases lay outside the gene matches. The CDR3 loop spans 15 amino acids. The germline gives CDR1 SNHLY, CDR2 FYNNEI. CDR3 protein: CASGRQGLSTDTQYF. CDR3 nucleotides: TGTGCCAGCGGCCGACAGGGGCTTAGCACAGATACGCAGTATTTT.